The entry that follows covers one T cell receptor (beta chain) sequence. Its antigen is as yet unknown. The data derive from a study of PD-L1 blockade in urothelial cancer. Whole-study context: T cells numbered a median of about 150,000 in the blood samples.

Regarding the study as a whole: Durable-benefit patients expanded tumor-associated blood clones more at 3 weeks.

V lost 6 bases to trimming and J lost 9 bases; unmatched junction nucleotides: 7. The CDR3 contains 15 residues. Germline values: CDR1 MNHEY, CDR2 SVGAGI. Samples were collected from each patient before treatment and during treatment. Each patient gave between 1 and 8 of them in total. Spike-ins of synthetic TCR analog templates went into each PCR. Sequencing was performed with immunoSEQ multiplex PCR; in TCRdb, only in-frame clones are kept and a portion is missing. The sample consists of around 30,000 clones, roughly 80% of them appearing once. Specimen: PBMCs, collected around atezolizumab (anti-PD-L1) treatment. The TCR originated in a man in his fifties with urothelial cancer. V and J are TRBV6-5 and TRBJ2-1; 14 nucleotides line up with TRBD2. Here the CDR3 reads CASSWTSGRNREQFF. The CDR3, as DNA: TGTGCCAGCAGCTGGACTAGCGGGAGGAATCGTGAGCAGTTCTTC.